The 8 T cell receptor beta chains presented below share a single source sample, sequenced in a study of identical twins. One entry per CDR3 protein results from TCRdb running MiXCR on the 5' RACE reads. This table has roughly 690,000 distinct CDR3 sequences, 6% to 6.5% appearing once. Source material: naive T cells sorted from blood. The receptors come from a man between 18 and 35 years old in good health.

This clonotype appeared many times. J is TRBJ2-3 and V is TRBV29-1; D uncertain. The V gene lost 3 bases and the J gene lost 2 bases, with 9 bases spanning the gap. The CDR3 extends over 13 amino acids. Per germline, CDR1 SQVTM and CDR2 ANQGSEA. CDR3 coding DNA: TGCAGCGTTGAGACGAAACTCACAGATACGCAGTATTTT. Amino acids: CSVETKLTDTQYF.

This clonotype was recorded many times. This sequence joins TRBV7-2 and TRBJ2-1; either TRBD1 or TRBD2 may supply D (5 bases each). V was pared by 1 base and J by 7 bases, with 14 bases between. The CDR3 is 15 amino acids. CDR1 is SGHTA and CDR2 is FQGNSA in the germline V gene. CDR3 loop: CASSLEGTTLNEQFF. The CDR3 DNA sequence: TGTGCCAGCAGCTTAGAAGGGACCACACTTAATGAGCAGTTCTTC.

The chain combines TRBV20-1 with TRBJ2-2; no clear D gene. The CDR3 sequence is 16 residues long. Per germline, CDR1 DFQATT and CDR2 SNEGSKA (reference sequence). V lost 5 bases to trimming and J lost 0 bases, with 16 bases between them. As DNA, the CDR3 is TGCAGTGCTCCCCGAGGTAGCTTCTCGAACACCGGGGAGCTGTTTTTT. It yields the protein CSAPRGSFSNTGELFF.

The chain combines TRBV14 with TRBJ2-1, with TRBD2 as a possible D gene (5 bases). V lost 3 bases, J lost 8 bases, and 11 bases lay in between. The CDR3 has 13 amino acids. Germline CDR1 is SGHDN and CDR2 is FVKESK. DNA of the CDR3: TGTGCCAGCAGCCACGTCAGAGGGCATGAGCAGTTCTTC. Translating it yields CASSHVRGHEQFF. The complete variable domain, with remaining parts taken from reference TRBV14 and TRBJ2-1, reads EAGVTQFPSHSVIEKGQTVTLRCDPISGHDNLYWYRRVMGKEIKFLLHFVKESKQDESGMPNNRFLAERTGGTYSTLKVQPAELEDSGVYFCASSHVRGHEQFFGPGTRLTVL.

This clonotype has just a few counts. The chain recombines TRBV11-2 with TRBJ2-1, with D unclear. Trimming removed 8 bases at V and 10 bases at J, with 24 bases between. The CDR3 runs 15 residues. From germline, CDR1 is SGHAT and CDR2 FQNNGV. The CDR3 sequence is CASSRPGQVVGEQFF. In nucleotides, the CDR3 is TGTGCCAGCTCCCGTCCGGGCCAGGTGGTGGGCGAGCAGTTCTTC. Full variable domain (missing parts from reference TRBV11-2 and TRBJ2-1): EAGVAQSPRYKIIEKRQSVAFWCNPISGHATLYWYQQILGQGPKLLIQFQNNGVVDDSQLPKDRFSAERLKGVDSTLKIQPAKLEDSAVYLCASSRPGQVVGEQFFGPGTRLTVL.

Many counts were recorded for this clonotype. The V gene is TRBV20-1, the J gene TRBJ2-1; TRBD2 matches 9 bases. In germline, CDR1 is DFQATT, CDR2 SNEGSKA (reference sequence). This CDR3 is built from 14 residues. The J segment lost 1 base and the V segment lost 6 bases, leaving 4 bases of the junction unmatched. The CDR3 DNA is TGCAGTGCCCTAGCGGGACTTTCCTACAATGAGCAGTTCTTC. Protein product: CSALAGLSYNEQFF.

This clonotype occurred many times. This sequence joins TRBV18 and TRBJ2-3, with D unclear. The V and J ends lost 0 bases and 1 base respectively, with 8 bases between them. The length of the CDR3 is 15 residues. Germline CDR1 reads KGHSH; CDR2 reads LQKENI. The CDR3 DNA reads as TGTGCCAGCTCACCACCCGCCGGACGCACAGATACGCAGTATTTT. The encoded protein is CASSPPAGRTDTQYF.

This clonotype was seen a few times. The V and J genes are TRBV7-6 and TRBJ2-5; D might be TRBD1 (6 bases). This CDR3 is 14 amino acids long. V was shortened by 6 bases and J by 4 bases, with 15 bases between the two germline ends. Germline lookup yields CDR1 SGHVS and CDR2 FNYEAQ. The CDR3 DNA reads TGTGCCAGCAGTACACACAGGGTCGGAGAGACCCAGTACTTC. Protein product: CASSTHRVGETQYF.